This T cell receptor beta chain originates from a study of blood T cell repertoires in COVID-19. At the level of the study: The United States, Italy and Spain provided the acute and convalescent COVID-19 samples. T cells, B-cell-depleted T cells, or PBMCs provided the cDNA or gDNA that served as material.

From germline, CDR1 is ENHRY and CDR2 SYGVKD. This CDR3 spans 16 amino acids. With 4 bases clipped from V and 1 base from J, the junction kept 8 bases outside the gene matches. Seattle patient enrollment occurred during active infection, with longitudinal follow-up thereafter. Per the study methods: Estimated nucleated cell counts came from reference gene primer amplification. TCRdb's table, derived via immunoSEQ multiplex PCR, lists solely in-frame clones and lacks some. V and J calls plus clone size are reproduced from that table; the DNA served to infer D and trimming. In the table there are over 200,000 clones, around nine tenths of which are singletons.

Input material: peripheral blood. This sequence originates from a man in his sixties with COVID-19, enrolled during active disease. The chain couples TRBV10-3 to TRBJ2-3, with 7 nucleotides matching TRBD1. The CDR3 bases are TGTGCCATCAGTGGGGGGACAGCCCAACGCACAGATACGCAGTATTTT. This sequence encodes CAISGGTAQRTDTQYF.